This T cell receptor beta chain was found in a study of blood T cells in healthy people across ages. The authors ran a second PCR of about 6 to 11 cycles using a sample-barcoded 5' primer and a J-beta primer mix. Every molecule of cDNA carried a tag from a template-switch adaptor with 12 random nucleotides. TCRdb redid the calling of the 5' RACE reads with MiXCR, one entry per CDR3 protein. The sample comprises about 1.6 million distinct CDR3 sequences, approximately 32% of which are singletons, and over 9% rests with the top ten. Total RNA amounts of at least 5.5 micrograms were extracted per sample. Germline-derived CDR1 and CDR2 are LGHDT and YNNKEL (reference sequence). CDR3 length: 14 amino acids. V gave up 3 bases and J gave up 5 bases, with 10 bases separating them.

The chain carries TRBV3-1 and TRBJ2-2, with a possible D match to TRBD2 (5 bases). Material: blood. The clonotype was recovered from a woman aged 25 to 45 in good health. The CDR3: CASSQGDLTGELFF. The DNA of the CDR3 is TGTGCCAGCAGCCAGGGAGATCTAACCGGGGAGCTGTTTTTT.